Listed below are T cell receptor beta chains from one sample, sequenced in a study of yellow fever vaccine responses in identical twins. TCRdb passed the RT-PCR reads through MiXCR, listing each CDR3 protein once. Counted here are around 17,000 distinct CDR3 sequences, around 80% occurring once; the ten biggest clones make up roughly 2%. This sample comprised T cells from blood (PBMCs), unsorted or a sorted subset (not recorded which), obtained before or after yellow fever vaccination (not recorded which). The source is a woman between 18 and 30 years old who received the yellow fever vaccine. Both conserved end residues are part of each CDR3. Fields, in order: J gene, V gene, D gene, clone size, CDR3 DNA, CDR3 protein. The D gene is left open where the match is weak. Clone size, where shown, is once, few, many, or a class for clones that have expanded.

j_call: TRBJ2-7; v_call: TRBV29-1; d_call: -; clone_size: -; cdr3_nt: TGCAGCGTTGCGAATATCTACGAGCAGTACTTC; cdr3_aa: CSVANIYEQYF
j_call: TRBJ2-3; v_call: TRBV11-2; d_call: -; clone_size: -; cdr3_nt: TGTGCCAGCAGCGCCAATGGTCGAAGCACAGATACGCAGTATTTT; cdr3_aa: CASSANGRSTDTQYF
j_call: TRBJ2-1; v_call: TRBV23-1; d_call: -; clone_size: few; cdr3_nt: TGCGCCAGTCTCTTCCAAGGGGACAATGAGCAGTTCTTC; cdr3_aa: CASLFQGDNEQFF
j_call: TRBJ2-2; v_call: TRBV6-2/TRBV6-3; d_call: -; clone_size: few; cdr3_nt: TGTGCCAGCAGTTACTCCCGTGTTGCCGGGGCTGCCGGGGAGCTGTTTTTT; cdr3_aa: CASSYSRVAGAAGELFF
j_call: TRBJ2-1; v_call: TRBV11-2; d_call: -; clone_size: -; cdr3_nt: TGTGCCAGCAGTCGCGAACAGGGCAATGAGCAGTTCTTC; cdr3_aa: CASSREQGNEQFF
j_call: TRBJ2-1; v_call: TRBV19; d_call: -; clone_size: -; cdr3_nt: TGTGCCAGTAGCCGGGGGGCGTACAATGAGCAGTTCTTC; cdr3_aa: CASSRGAYNEQFF
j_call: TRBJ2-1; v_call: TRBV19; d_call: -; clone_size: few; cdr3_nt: TGTGCCAGTAGTATAGGAGCCAATGAGCAGTTCTTC; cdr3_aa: CASSIGANEQFF
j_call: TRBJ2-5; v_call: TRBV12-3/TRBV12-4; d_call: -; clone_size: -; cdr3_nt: TGTGCCAGCCACCGTGGGACGACAGTACCAGAGACCCAGTACTTC; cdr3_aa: CASHRGTTVPETQYF
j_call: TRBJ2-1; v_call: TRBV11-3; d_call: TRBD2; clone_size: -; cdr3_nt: TGTGCCAGCAGCTTAGGTTTTGTTGGCGGGGGGTACAATGAGCAGTTCTTC; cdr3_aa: CASSLGFVGGGYNEQFF
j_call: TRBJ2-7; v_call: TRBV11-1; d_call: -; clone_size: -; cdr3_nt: TGTGCCAGCAGCTTAGGGCGGAAATCCTACGAGCAGTACTTC; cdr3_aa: CASSLGRKSYEQYF
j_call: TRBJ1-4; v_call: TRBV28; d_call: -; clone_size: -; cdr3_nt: TGTGCCAGCAGTTTATACCCGGGGGCGGGTGAAAAACTGTTTTTT; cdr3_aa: CASSLYPGAGEKLFF
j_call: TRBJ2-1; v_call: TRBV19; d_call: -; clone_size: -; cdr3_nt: TGTGCCAGTAAGTCCTACAATGAGCAGTTCTTC; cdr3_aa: CASKSYNEQFF
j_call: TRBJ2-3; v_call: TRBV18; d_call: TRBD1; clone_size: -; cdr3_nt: TGTGCCAGCTCGGTCCGGGACAGGACAGATACGCAGTATTTT; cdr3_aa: CASSVRDRTDTQYF
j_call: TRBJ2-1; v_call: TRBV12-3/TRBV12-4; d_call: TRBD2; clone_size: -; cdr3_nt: TGTGCCATCAGTTTAGCGCTCGGTGGGAGGGTGCGGCTCCATGAGCAGTTCTTC; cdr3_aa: CAISLALGGRVRLHEQFF
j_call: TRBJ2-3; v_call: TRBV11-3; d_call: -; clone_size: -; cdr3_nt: TGTGCCAGCAGCTTAGGGGACGGGGGCACAGATACGCAGTATTTT; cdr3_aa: CASSLGDGGTDTQYF
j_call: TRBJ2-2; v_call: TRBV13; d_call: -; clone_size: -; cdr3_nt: TGTGCCAGCCGCTCGGAGGGTCCCGGGGAGCTGTTTTTT; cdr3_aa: CASRSEGPGELFF
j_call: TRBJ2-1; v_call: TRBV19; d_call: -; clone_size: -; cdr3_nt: TGTGCCAGTAGTATCGGGACAATCTACAATGAGCAGTTCTTC; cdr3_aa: CASSIGTIYNEQFF
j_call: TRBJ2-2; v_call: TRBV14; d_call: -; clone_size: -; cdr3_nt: TGTGCCAGCAGCAAGCTGTCCAGCCCCAGCGGGGAGCTGTTTTTT; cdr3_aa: CASSKLSSPSGELFF
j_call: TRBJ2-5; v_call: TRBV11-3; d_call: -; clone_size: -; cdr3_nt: TGTGCCAGCAGCGCCGCCCCCGTGTCTCGCTACGAGACCCAGTACTTC; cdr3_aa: CASSAAPVSRYETQYF
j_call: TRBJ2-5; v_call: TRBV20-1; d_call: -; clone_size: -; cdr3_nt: TGCAGTGCTAGTCCCAGAGAAGAGACCCAGTACTTC; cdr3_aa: CSASPREETQYF
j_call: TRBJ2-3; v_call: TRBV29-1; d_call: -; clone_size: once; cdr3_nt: TGCAGCGTCAAAGCGGTGAACACAGATACGCAGTATTTT; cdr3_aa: CSVKAVNTDTQYF
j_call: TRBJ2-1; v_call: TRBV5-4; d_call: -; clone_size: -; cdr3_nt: TGTGCCAGCAGCTTGGTAGTCCAGCCCGCCTACAATGAGCAGTTCTTC; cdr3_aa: CASSLVVQPAYNEQFF
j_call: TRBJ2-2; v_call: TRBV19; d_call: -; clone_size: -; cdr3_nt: TGTGCCAGTACCGGACTCTCGAACACCGGGGAGCTGTTTTTT; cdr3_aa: CASTGLSNTGELFF
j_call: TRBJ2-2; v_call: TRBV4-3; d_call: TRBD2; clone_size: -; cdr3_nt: TGCGCCAGCAGGACTAGCGGGACGGTCCCCGGGGAGCTGTTTTTT; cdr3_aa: CASRTSGTVPGELFF